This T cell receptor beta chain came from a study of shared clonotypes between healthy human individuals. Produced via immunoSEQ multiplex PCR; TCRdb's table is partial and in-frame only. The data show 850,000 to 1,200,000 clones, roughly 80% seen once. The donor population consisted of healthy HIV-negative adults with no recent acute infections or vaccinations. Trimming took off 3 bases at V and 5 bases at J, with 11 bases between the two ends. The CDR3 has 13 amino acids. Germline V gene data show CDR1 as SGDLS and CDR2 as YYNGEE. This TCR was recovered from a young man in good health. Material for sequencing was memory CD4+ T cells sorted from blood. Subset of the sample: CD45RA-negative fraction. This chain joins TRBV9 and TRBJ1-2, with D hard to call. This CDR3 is CASSDYGEYGYTF. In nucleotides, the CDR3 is TGTGCCAGCAGCGACTACGGAGAATATGGCTACACCTTC.